The rows below give T cell receptor beta chains drawn from one sample of a study of blood T cell repertoires in COVID-19. This table comes from immunoSEQ multiplex PCR, and its TCRdb copy is limited to in-frame clones, with some not included. The sample lists some 250,000 clones, more than 85% seen once, with approximately 9% in the top ten. Sequencing was carried out using PBMCs or T cells enriched from blood (not recorded which). These TCRs come from a man in his forties who had recovered from COVID-19. Each CDR3 is given with its conserved first and last residue. The D gene is left open where the match is weak. Size is stated for part of the rows, as once, few or many counts, or as a class when the clone is expanded.

CDR3nt	CDR3aa	j_gene	v_gene	abundance	d_gene
TGTGCCAGCAGCCAGGCCTTCACGGCGGGTGAGCAGTTCTTC	CASSQAFTAGEQFF	TRBJ2-1	TRBV14	NA	NA
TGTGCCAGTAGTATGGAGGGACCATACACCTTC	CASSMEGPYTF	TRBJ1-2	TRBV19	NA	NA
TGCAGCGTTGAAGATCCACAGGGTAACCATCAGCCCCAGCATTTT	CSVEDPQGNHQPQHF	TRBJ1-5	TRBV29-1	NA	NA
TGTGCCAGCAGCTTACGAATCGGGCAGCCCCAGCATTTT	CASSLRIGQPQHF	TRBJ1-5	TRBV11-1	NA	NA
TGTGCCAGCAGCCGGGACAGGGGCGAAAGTAACTATGGCTACACCTTC	CASSRDRGESNYGYTF	TRBJ1-2	TRBV25-1	once	TRBD1
TGCGCCAGCAGCCAAGGGACTGGGACTAGCGGTTCCTACAATGAGCAGTTCTTC	CASSQGTGTSGSYNEQFF	TRBJ2-1	TRBV4-3	NA	TRBD2
TGTGCCAGCAGCTTAGCCCTGACAGTATCCAATCAGCCCCAGCATTTT	CASSLALTVSNQPQHF	TRBJ1-5	TRBV7-6	NA	NA
TGTGCCAGCAGCGTGACAGAAGAGAGACTAGTTTTTGGACTACTACGAGGGCAGTACTTC	CASSVTEERLVFGLLRGQYF	TRBJ2-7	TRBV9	NA	NA
TGTGCCAGCACCGTATACCACCCGGGGGGTGAAGCTTTCTTT	CASTVYHPGGEAFF	TRBJ1-1	TRBV6-5	NA	NA
TGTGCCAGCAGCTTGGCCGGGCTAGCAGAGACCCAGTACTTC	CASSLAGLAETQYF	TRBJ2-5	TRBV5-6	NA	NA
TGTGCCAGCAGCCAACCCGGGACTAGCGGGTTTAATGAGCAGTTCTTC	CASSQPGTSGFNEQFF	TRBJ2-1	TRBV5-8	NA	TRBD2
TGTGCCAGCAGCATGCGGGGGGCTATCACAGATACGCAGTATTTT	CASSMRGAITDTQYF	TRBJ2-3	TRBV9	NA	TRBD2
TGTGCCAGCAGCGACGGGCCGGGATCGGGCACCGGGGAGCTGTTTTTT	CASSDGPGSGTGELFF	TRBJ2-2	TRBV11-2	NA	NA
TGTGCCAGCAGCTCCGACTCGAACACTGAAGCTTTCTTT	CASSSDSNTEAFF	TRBJ1-1	TRBV6-4	NA	NA
TGTGCCAGCTCACTTAGTGCCGGGACAGGGAGTGAAAAACTGTTTTTT	CASSLSAGTGSEKLFF	TRBJ1-4	TRBV18	NA	TRBD1
TGTGCCAGCATGGCGGGAAGTGAGCAGTTCTTC	CASMAGSEQFF	TRBJ2-1	TRBV2	NA	NA
TGTGCCAGCAGTCCCCGACAGACCCTCCTTCACTTC	CASSPRQTLLHF	TRBJ2-5	TRBV27	few	NA
TGCGCCAGCAGCATAACAGGGTTCAAGGACAATGAGCAGTTCTTC	CASSITGFKDNEQFF	TRBJ2-1	TRBV5-1	NA	NA
TGCGCCAGCGTTGGACTAGCGGGGAGCACAGATACGCAGTATTTT	CASVGLAGSTDTQYF	TRBJ2-3	TRBV5-1	few	TRBD2
TGTGCCATCAGTGAGACCCCAGCCGGTAGCGGGAGTAGCTCCTACAATGAGCAGTTCTTC	CAISETPAGSGSSSYNEQFF	TRBJ2-1	TRBV10-3	NA	TRBD2
TGTGCCAGCAGTCCGACAGGGGGCATAGGAAACACCATATATTTT	CASSPTGGIGNTIYF	TRBJ1-3	TRBV27	once	TRBD1
TGTGCCAGCATTCCCATCAGCGGTCCCTACAATGAGCAGTTCTTC	CASIPISGPYNEQFF	TRBJ2-1	TRBV6-6	NA	NA
TGTGCCAGTAGTGACGCCGGGACAGGGTACGGCGAGCAGTACTTC	CASSDAGTGYGEQYF	TRBJ2-7	TRBV19	NA	TRBD1
TGCGCCAGCAGCTTGGTCCCGACTAGCGGGAGTAACAATGAGCAGTTCTTC	CASSLVPTSGSNNEQFF	TRBJ2-1	TRBV5-1	NA	TRBD2
TGCAGCGTTGCGGCTAGCGGGACCCACGAGCAGTACTTC	CSVAASGTHEQYF	TRBJ2-7	TRBV29-1	NA	TRBD2
TGTGCCAGTAGTCTCGGACAGGACACAGATACGCAGTATTTT	CASSLGQDTDTQYF	TRBJ2-3	TRBV19	NA	TRBD1
TGTGCCAGCCATCGAAAGTGGGCTAGCGGGGAAAACACCGGGGAGCTGTTTTTT	CASHRKWASGENTGELFF	TRBJ2-2	TRBV11-3	NA	TRBD2
TGTGCCAGCAGCCGAGGTGGAGGAAACACCGGGGAGCTGTTTTTT	CASSRGGGNTGELFF	TRBJ2-2	TRBV7-9	NA	NA
TGTGCCAGCAGTTACTCGAGAGATAACGGTGAAGCTTTCTTT	CASSYSRDNGEAFF	TRBJ1-1	TRBV6-5	once	NA
TGCGCCAGTTCCGTTCCCGACACTGAAGCTTTCTTT	CASSVPDTEAFF	TRBJ1-1	TRBV10-2	once	NA
TGTGCCAGCAGTTTGCCCACGGGGGGCTACACCTTC	CASSLPTGGYTF	TRBJ1-2	TRBV28	NA	NA
TGTGCCAGCAGTACGGGACAGGGGCTCGGTGAAAAACTGTTTTTT	CASSTGQGLGEKLFF	TRBJ1-4	TRBV5-8	NA	TRBD1
TGTGCCAGCAGTCATGACAGGGAGTCCTACAATGAGCAGTTCTTC	CASSHDRESYNEQFF	TRBJ2-1	TRBV7-2	NA	TRBD1